In this sample, the clone carrying this TCR beta chain turned up many times. This entry is derived from a study of identical twins. TCRdb recomputed calls from the 5' RACE reads with MiXCR, one row per CDR3 protein. The sample consists of hundreds of thousands of distinct CDR3 sequences, over 5% of them appearing once. Per germline, CDR1 KGHDR and CDR2 SFDVKD. The CDR3 has 18 amino acids. Trimming removed 3 bases at V and 5 bases at J, with 22 bases between. The V and J genes are TRBV24-1 and TRBJ2-1; tentatively, D is TRBD1 (6 bases). The sample consisted of naive T cells sorted from blood. The receptor's source is a young man in good health. The CDR3 bases are TGTGCCACCAGTGATACTCAGGGGCGGACCCGTGGAGACAATGAGCAGTTCTTC. Residues: CATSDTQGRTRGDNEQFF.